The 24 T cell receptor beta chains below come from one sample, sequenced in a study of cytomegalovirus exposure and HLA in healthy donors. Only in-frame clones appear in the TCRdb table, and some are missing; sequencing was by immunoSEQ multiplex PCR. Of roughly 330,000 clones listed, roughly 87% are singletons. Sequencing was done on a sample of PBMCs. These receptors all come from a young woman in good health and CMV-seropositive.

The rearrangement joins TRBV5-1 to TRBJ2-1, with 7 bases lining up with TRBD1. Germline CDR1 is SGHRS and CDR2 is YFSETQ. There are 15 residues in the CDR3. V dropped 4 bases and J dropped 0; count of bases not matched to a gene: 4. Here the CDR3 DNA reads TGCGCCAGCAGCGAGGGGACAGTCTCCTACAATGAGCAGTTCTTC. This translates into CASSEGTVSYNEQFF.

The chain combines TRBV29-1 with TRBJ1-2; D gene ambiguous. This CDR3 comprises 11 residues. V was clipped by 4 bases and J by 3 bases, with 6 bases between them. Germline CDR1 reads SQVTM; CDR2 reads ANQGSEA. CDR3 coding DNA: TGCAGCGTTGCCGGTTACTATGGCTACACCTTC. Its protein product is CSVAGYYGYTF.

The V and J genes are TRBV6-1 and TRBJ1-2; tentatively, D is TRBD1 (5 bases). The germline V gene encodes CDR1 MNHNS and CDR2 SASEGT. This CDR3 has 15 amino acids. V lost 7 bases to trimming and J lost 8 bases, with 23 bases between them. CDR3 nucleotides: TGTGCCAGCATCTCGAGAACAGGATCAACTAAAGGCTACACCTTC. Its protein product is CASISRTGSTKGYTF.

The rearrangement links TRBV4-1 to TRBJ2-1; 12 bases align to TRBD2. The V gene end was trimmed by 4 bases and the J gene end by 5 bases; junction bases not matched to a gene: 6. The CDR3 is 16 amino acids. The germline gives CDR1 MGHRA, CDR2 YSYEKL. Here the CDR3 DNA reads TGCGCCAGCAGCCCACGGACTAGCGGGGCGAACAATGAGCAGTTCTTC. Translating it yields CASSPRTSGANNEQFF.

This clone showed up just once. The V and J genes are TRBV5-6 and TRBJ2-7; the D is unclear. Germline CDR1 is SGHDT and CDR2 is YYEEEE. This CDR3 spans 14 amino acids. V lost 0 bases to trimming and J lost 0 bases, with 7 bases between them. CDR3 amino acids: CASSLDGSSYEQYF. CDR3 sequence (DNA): TGTGCCAGCAGCTTGGACGGAAGCTCCTACGAGCAGTACTTC.

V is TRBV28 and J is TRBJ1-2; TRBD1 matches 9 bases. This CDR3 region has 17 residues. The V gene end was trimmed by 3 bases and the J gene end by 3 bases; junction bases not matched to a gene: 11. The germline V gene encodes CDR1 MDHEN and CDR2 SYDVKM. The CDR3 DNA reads TGTGCCAGCAGTTTCCCGGGACAGGGATATTATGACTATGGCTACACCTTC. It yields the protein CASSFPGQGYYDYGYTF.

The CDR3, as DNA: TGTGCCACCAGCAGAGAACTGGGATACTACGAGCAGTACTTC. This encodes CATSRELGYYEQYF. The V gene is TRBV15, the J gene TRBJ2-7; D is ambiguous. The germline CDR1 and CDR2 sequences are LNHNV and YYDKDF (reference sequence). V gave up 0 bases and J gave up 3 bases, with 9 bases separating them. CDR3 length: 14 amino acids.

CDR3 coding DNA: TGTGCCAGCAGCCAAGACAGGGTGGAGACCTACGAGCAGTACTTC. It codes for CASSQDRVETYEQYF. This chain uses TRBV6-5 with TRBJ2-7, with 7 bases lining up with TRBD1. The CDR3 is 15 amino acids. Germline V CDR1 and CDR2: MNHEY, SVGAGI. V lost 6 bases and J lost 2; bases outside the gene matches: 10.

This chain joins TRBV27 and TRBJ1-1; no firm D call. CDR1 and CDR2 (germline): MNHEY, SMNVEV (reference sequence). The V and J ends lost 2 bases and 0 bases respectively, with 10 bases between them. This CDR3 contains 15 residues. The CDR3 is CASSLVQNMNTEAFF. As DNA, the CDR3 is TGTGCCAGCAGTTTAGTCCAGAACATGAACACTGAAGCTTTCTTT.

This CDR3 reads CASSYRGPEAFF. In DNA form, the CDR3 reads TGTGCCAGCAGCTACAGGGGCCCTGAAGCTTTCTTT. This chain joins TRBV5-6 and TRBJ1-1, with 7 positions matching TRBD1. This CDR3 contains 12 residues. Per the germline V gene, CDR1 is SGHDT and CDR2 is YYEEEE. V was clipped by 3 bases and J by 6 bases; unmatched bases: 2. The variable domain in full, completed from reference TRBV5-6 and TRBJ1-1, reads DAGVTQSPTHLIKTRGQQVTLRCSPKSGHDTVSWYQQALGQGPQFIFQYYEEEERQRGNFPDRFSGHQFPNYSSELNVNALLLGDSALYLCASSYRGPEAFFGQGTRLTVV.

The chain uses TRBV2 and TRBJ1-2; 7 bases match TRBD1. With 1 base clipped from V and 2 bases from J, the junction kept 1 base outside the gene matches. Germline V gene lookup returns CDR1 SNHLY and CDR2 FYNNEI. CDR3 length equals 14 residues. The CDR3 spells CASSEDRGNYGYTF. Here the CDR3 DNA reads TGTGCCAGCAGTGAAGACAGGGGAAACTATGGCTACACCTTC.

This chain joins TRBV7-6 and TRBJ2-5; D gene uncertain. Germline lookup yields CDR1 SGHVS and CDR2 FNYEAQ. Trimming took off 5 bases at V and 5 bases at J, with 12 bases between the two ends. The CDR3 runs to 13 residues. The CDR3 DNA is TGTGCCAGCAGCGTCTTGGCGAGGGAGACCCAGTACTTC. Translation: CASSVLARETQYF.

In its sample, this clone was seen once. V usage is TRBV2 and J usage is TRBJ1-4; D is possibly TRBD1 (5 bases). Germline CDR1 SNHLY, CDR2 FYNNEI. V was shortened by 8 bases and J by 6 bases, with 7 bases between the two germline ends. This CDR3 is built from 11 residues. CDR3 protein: CASAGYEKLFF. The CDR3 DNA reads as TGTGCCAGCGCAGGGTATGAAAAACTGTTTTTT.

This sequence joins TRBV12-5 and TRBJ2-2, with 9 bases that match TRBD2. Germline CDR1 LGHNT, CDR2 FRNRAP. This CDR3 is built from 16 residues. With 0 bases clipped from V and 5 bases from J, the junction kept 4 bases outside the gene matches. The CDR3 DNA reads TGTGCTAGTGGTTTGGTTAGCGGGAGTCGGACCGGGGAGCTGTTTTTT. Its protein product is CASGLVSGSRTGELFF.

The CDR3 reads CASSPLGAGGNEQFF. CDR3 DNA: TGCGCCAGCAGCCCCCTAGGGGCGGGGGGCAATGAGCAGTTCTTC. V usage is TRBV5-1 and J usage is TRBJ2-1, with TRBD2 identical over 8 bases. Germline V gene data show CDR1 as SGHRS and CDR2 as YFSETQ. The junction had 9 bases not matched to a gene; V was cut back by 4 bases and J by 6 bases. The CDR3 has 15 amino acids.

As DNA, the CDR3 is TGTGCCTGGAGTGTCAGGACTGGGGCCAACGTCCTGACTTTC. As protein: CAWSVRTGANVLTF. The chain recombines TRBV30 with TRBJ2-6; D unclear. Trimming removed 0 bases at V and 2 bases at J, with 5 bases between. Germline V gene data show CDR1 as GTSNPN and CDR2 as SVGIG (reference sequence). The CDR3 has 14 amino acids.

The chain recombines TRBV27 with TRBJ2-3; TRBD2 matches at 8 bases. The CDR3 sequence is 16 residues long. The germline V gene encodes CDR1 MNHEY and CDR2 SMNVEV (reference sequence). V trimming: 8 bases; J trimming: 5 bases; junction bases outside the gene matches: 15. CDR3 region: CASQRGGPRGLDTQYF. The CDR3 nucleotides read TGTGCCAGCCAACGCGGGGGGCCCCGGGGTTTAGATACGCAGTATTTT.

CDR3 in amino acids: CASSAWTSGGANEQFF. The DNA for the CDR3 is TGTGCCAGCAGCGCCTGGACTAGCGGGGGGGCGAATGAGCAGTTCTTC. The V call is TRBV7-3, the J call TRBJ2-1, with 15 bases lining up with TRBD2. Per the germline V gene, CDR1 is SGHTA and CDR2 is FQGTGA. V was clipped by 5 bases and J by 7 bases; unmatched bases: 6. The CDR3 has 16 amino acids. Combining the CDR3 with reference TRBV7-3 and TRBJ2-1 gives the whole variable domain GAGVSQTPSNKVTEKGKYVELRCDPISGHTALYWYRQSLGQGPEFLIYFQGTGAADDSGLPNDRFFAVRPEGSVSTLKIQRTERGDSAVYLCASSAWTSGGANEQFFGPGTRLTVL.

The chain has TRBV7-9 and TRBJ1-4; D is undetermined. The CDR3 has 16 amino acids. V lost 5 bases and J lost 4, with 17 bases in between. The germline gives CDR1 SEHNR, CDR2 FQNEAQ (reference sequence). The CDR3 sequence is CASSLWVATGNEKLFF. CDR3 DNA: TGTGCCAGCAGCCTTTGGGTCGCCACTGGTAATGAAAAACTGTTTTTT.

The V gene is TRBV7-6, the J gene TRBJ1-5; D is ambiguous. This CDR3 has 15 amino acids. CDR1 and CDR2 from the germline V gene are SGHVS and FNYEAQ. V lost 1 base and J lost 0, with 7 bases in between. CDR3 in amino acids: CASSLGLDSNQPQHF. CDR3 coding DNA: TGTGCCAGCAGCTTAGGGTTAGATAGCAATCAGCCCCAGCATTTT.

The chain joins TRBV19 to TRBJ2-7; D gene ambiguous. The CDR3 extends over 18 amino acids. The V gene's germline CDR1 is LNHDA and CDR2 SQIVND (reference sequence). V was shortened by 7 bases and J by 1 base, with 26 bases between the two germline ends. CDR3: CASTYGPYGSTWSYEQYF. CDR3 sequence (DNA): TGTGCCAGTACCTATGGGCCCTATGGCTCTACTTGGTCCTACGAGCAGTACTTC.

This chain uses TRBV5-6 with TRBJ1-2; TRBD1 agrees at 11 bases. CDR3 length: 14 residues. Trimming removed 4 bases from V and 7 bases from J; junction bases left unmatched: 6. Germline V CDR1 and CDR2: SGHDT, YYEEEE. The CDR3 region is CASSQDRGLRGYTF. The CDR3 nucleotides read TGTGCCAGCAGCCAGGACAGGGGGCTACGTGGCTACACCTTC.

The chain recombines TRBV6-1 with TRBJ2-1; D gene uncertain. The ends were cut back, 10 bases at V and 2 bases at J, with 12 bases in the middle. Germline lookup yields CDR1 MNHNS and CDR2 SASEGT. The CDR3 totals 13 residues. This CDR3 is CATRPPAYNEQFF. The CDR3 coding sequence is TGTGCCACCCGACCTCCCGCCTACAATGAGCAGTTCTTC.

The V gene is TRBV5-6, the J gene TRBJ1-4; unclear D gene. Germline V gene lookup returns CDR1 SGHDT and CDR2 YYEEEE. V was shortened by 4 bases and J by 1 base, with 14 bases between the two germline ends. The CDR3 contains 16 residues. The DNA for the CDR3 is TGTGCCAGCAGCAAAGGTCCAGTCTTAACTAATGAAAAACTGTTTTTT. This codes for CASSKGPVLTNEKLFF.